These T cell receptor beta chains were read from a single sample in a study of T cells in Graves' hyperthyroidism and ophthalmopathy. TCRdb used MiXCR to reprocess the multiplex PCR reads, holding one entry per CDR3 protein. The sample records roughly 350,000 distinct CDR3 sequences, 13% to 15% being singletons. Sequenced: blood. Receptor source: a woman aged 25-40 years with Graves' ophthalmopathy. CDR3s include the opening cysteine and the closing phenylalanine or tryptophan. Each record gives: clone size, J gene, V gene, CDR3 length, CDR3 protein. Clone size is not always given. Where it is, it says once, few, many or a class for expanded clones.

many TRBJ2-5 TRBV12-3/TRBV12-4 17 CASSPLTGTGEQETQYF
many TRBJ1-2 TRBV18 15 CASSPGTGPLYGYTF
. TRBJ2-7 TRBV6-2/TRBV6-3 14 CASRLHGTGDEQYF
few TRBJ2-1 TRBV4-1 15 CASSHRGQDLGEQFF
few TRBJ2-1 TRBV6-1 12 CASSTNYNEQFF
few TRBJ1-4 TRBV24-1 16 CATSDPTGEGREKLFF
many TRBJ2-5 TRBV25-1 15 CASSESADLTQTQYF
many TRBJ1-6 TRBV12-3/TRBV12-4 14 CASSLSQNNSPLHF
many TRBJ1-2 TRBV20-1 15 CSARPFWAFDYGYTF
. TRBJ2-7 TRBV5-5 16 CASSLGASGGIYEQYF
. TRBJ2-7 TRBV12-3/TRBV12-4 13 CASSPQDNYEQYF
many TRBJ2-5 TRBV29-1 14 CSVSDIGLGETQYF
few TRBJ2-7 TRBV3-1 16 CASSQDRAYYSYEQYF
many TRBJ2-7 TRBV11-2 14 CASSPTAAQYEQYF
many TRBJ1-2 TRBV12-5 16 CASGFQTGVGPYGYTF
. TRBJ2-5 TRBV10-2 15 CASSPIAGGLKTQYF
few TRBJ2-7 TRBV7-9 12 CASSPSLLEQYF
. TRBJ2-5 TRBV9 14 CASSVGEPMNPQYF
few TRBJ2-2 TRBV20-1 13 CSGSGGYGGELFF
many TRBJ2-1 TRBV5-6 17 CASSLNTGTSSYNEQFF
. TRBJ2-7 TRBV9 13 CASSVGPGGEQYF
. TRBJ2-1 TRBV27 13 CASNRAGDNEQFF
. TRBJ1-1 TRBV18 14 CASALGILNTEAFF
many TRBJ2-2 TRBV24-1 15 CATSDLSGLDGELFF
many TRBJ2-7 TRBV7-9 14 CAIGEGSLSYEQYF
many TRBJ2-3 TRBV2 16 CASSARLASSTDTQYF
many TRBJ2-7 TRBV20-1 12 CSATLQGGEQYF
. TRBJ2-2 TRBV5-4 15 CASKTSDRNTGELFF
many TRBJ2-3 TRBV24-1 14 CATSSTSGGPTQYF
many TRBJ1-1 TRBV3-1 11 CASTQGAEAFF
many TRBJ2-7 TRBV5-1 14 CASSLWGQTNEQYF
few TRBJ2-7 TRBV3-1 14 CASSNRDSSYEQYF
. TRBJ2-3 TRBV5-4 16 CASSLAGGYSTDTQYF
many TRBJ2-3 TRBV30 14 CASQLAGGTDTQYF
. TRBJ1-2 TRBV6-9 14 CASSYGAWNYGYTF
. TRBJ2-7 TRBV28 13 CASSLGHLYEQYF
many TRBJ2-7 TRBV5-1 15 CASSIAGTITYEQYF
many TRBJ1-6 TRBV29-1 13 CSVSGGRSSPLHF
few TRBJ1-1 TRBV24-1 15 CATSEAGPGDTEAFF
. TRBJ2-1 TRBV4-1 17 CASSQSVGTGYLNEQFF
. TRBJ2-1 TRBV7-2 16 CASSLGGLAGGHEQFF
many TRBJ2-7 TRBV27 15 CASSKGQGTRHEQYF
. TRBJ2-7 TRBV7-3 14 CASSSGQGGYEQYF
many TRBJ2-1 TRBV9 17 CASSARTGVVTVNEQFF
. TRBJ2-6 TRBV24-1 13 CATRGSGANVLTF
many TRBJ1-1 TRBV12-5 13 CASGRIGGAEAFF
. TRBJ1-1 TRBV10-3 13 CAISDPTGVEAFF
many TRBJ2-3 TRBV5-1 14 CASSLEWVTDTQYF
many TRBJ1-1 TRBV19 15 CASSISGEGNTEAFF
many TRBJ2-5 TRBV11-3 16 CASSYGSWDGGETQYF
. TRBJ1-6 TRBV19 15 CASTTSGTVGSPLHF
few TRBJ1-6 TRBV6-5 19 CASSYTPPRTGSYNSPLHF
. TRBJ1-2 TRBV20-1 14 CSAREETRQAGGPF
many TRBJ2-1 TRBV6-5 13 CASSYAGGAEQFF
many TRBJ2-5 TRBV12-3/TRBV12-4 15 CASSPNVVFTETQYF